The 13 T cell receptor beta chains in this list originate from one sample, sequenced in a study of T cell responses to AZD1222 COVID-19 vaccine. Sequencing used immunoSEQ multiplex PCR; TCRdb keeps in-frame clones, though not all of them. Among about 130,000 clones listed, approximately 90% were seen once. The source material was peripheral blood, sampled 28 days after the second AZD1222 dose. These receptors all come from an adult who received the AZD1222 COVID-19 vaccine.

The genes are TRBV12-3 or TRBV12-4 and TRBJ2-1, with D tentatively TRBD2 (5 bases). This CDR3 region has 11 residues. Trimming took off 6 bases at V and 10 bases at J, with 10 bases between the two ends. CDR3 coding DNA: TGTGCCAGCAGGGCCACGGGGGAGCAGTTCTTC. This gives the protein CASRATGEQFF.

This rearrangement joins TRBV4-2 to TRBJ1-2; D unclear. Germline-derived CDR1 and CDR2 are LGHNA and YNFKEQ. The V gene lost 2 bases and the J gene lost 0 bases, with 13 bases spanning the gap. The CDR3 totals 16 residues. The CDR3 DNA follows: TGTGCCAGCAGCCAAACGGGAGGGCGGACTAACTATGGCTACACCTTC. Protein product: CASSQTGGRTNYGYTF.

In DNA, the CDR3 is TGCGCCAGCAGCCGAACTTGGGATGAGCAGTTCTTC. Encoded protein: CASSRTWDEQFF. V usage is TRBV5-1 and J usage is TRBJ2-1; D remains unclear. The V gene lost 4 bases and the J gene lost 8 bases, with 10 bases spanning the gap. Germline CDR1 reads SGHRS; CDR2 reads YFSETQ. The CDR3 sequence is 12 residues long.

The table lists this clone with a count of one. The rearrangement joins TRBV7-8 to TRBJ1-1; D unclear. The germline V gene has CDR1 SGHVS and CDR2 FQNEAQ. Trimming took off 1 base at V and 5 bases at J, with 14 bases between the two ends. The CDR3 has 15 amino acids. Here the CDR3 DNA reads TGTGCCAGCAGCTTAGGGTCGGGGAGTTGGACTGAAGCTTTCTTT. Translated: CASSLGSGSWTEAFF.

The V and J genes are TRBV19 and TRBJ2-1; D is perhaps TRBD1 (5 bases). The CDR3 has 12 amino acids. Trimming cost V 4 bases and J 9 bases, with 10 bases left between them. CDR1 is LNHDA and CDR2 is SQIVND in the germline V gene (reference sequence). This CDR3 reads CASSTQGFEQFF. DNA of the CDR3: TGTGCCAGTAGTACCCAGGGATTTGAGCAGTTCTTC.

V and J are TRBV7-9 and TRBJ1-4; the match to TRBD1 covers 9 bases. This CDR3 region has 15 residues. Trimming removed 4 bases from V and 7 bases from J; junction bases left unmatched: 7. Germline CDR1 reads SEHNR; CDR2 reads FQNEAQ (reference sequence). CDR3 DNA: TGTGCCAGCAGCTCCCTTACAGGGGGCATTGAAAAACTGTTTTTT. This translates into CASSSLTGGIEKLFF. The whole variable domain, remainder taken from reference TRBV7-9 and TRBJ1-4, is DTGVSQNPRHKITKRGQNVTFRCDPISEHNRLYWYRQTLGQGPEFLTYFQNEAQLEKSRLLSDRFSAERPKGSFSTLEIQRTEQGDSAMYLCASSSLTGGIEKLFFGSGTQLSVL.

The genes are TRBV28 and TRBJ1-4, with TRBD1 as a possible D gene (6 bases). V was clipped by 6 bases and J by 1 base, with 9 bases between them. CDR3 size: 14 residues. Germline V gene data show CDR1 as MDHEN and CDR2 as SYDVKM. Here the CDR3 reads CASRTGGTNEKLFF. The CDR3 DNA follows: TGTGCCAGCAGGACAGGCGGAACTAATGAAAAACTGTTTTTT.

The chain joins TRBV19 to TRBJ1-6; 8 nucleotides align to TRBD1. Trimming took 4 bases from V and 8 from J; bases not matched to a gene: 4. CDR1 is LNHDA and CDR2 is SQIVND in the germline V gene (reference sequence). CDR3 length: 14 amino acids. CDR3 residues: CASSTGQGDSPLHF. The CDR3 DNA reads TGTGCCAGTAGTACTGGACAGGGAGATTCACCCCTCCACTTT.

The chain joins TRBV4-2 to TRBJ2-3, with a tentative D call TRBD1 (6 bases). Trimming stripped 4 bases from V and 2 bases from J, with 10 bases between. CDR1 LGHNA and CDR2 YNFKEQ come from the germline V gene. The CDR3 has 14 amino acids. The CDR3 sequence is CASSPGALTDTQYF. CDR3 nucleotides: TGTGCCAGCAGCCCAGGGGCCCTCACAGATACGCAGTATTTT.

The chain couples TRBV24-1 to TRBJ1-2, with a possible D match to TRBD1 (5 bases). The V and J ends lost 6 bases and 2 bases respectively, with 12 bases between them. The CDR3 length is 14 residues. Germline CDR1 KGHDR, CDR2 SFDVKD. CDR3 residues: CATSRAGSNYGYTF. The CDR3 region has the DNA TGTGCCACCAGTCGAGCAGGGAGCAACTATGGCTACACCTTC.

The V call is TRBV5-1, the J call TRBJ1-3; D remains unclear. CDR1 and CDR2 (germline): SGHRS, YFSETQ. CDR3 length: 16 residues. V was cut by 4 bases and J by 0 bases, with 14 bases left in between. The CDR3 coding sequence is TGCGCCAGCAGCCTGGGTGAAATTGACTCTGGAAACACCATATATTTT. Translation: CASSLGEIDSGNTIYF.

The chain carries TRBV3-1 (or the pseudogene TRBV3-2) and TRBJ1-2; D uncertain. Trimming stripped 1 base from V and 7 bases from J, with 7 bases between. CDR1 and CDR2 from the germline V gene are LGHDT and YNNKEL (reference sequence). CDR3 length: 12 residues. The CDR3 loop is CASSQGGRGYTF. Here the CDR3 DNA reads TGTGCCAGCAGCCAAGGCGGACGTGGCTACACCTTC.

The chain is built from TRBV30 and TRBJ1-6, with D perhaps TRBD1 (6 bases). Germline loops: CDR1 GTSNPN, CDR2 SVGIG (reference sequence). Trimming stripped 5 bases from V and 6 bases from J, with 17 bases between. CDR3 length: 15 residues. CDR3 nucleotides: TGTGCCTGGTCCCACCCGGGACACTTTAATTCACCCCTCCACTTT. It translates to CAWSHPGHFNSPLHF.